This paragraph covers one TCR beta chain sequence. The antigen remains unidentified. The data derive from a study of Ad26.COV2.S vaccination and SARS-CoV-2 variants. Overall study findings and caveats: Reportedly, spike-specific CD8+ and CD4+ T cell responses achieved substantial breadth once vaccination had taken place. Among vaccine recipients, spike-specific TCR breadth exceeded that of placebo recipients.

Treatment indicated: some 20 received Ad26.COV2.S at low or high dose, single or two shots; 5 received placebo; per-sample allocation not given. Samples came from day 63 after the first vaccine or placebo injection. Some clones are missing from TCRdb's copy, which holds only in-frame ones; the method was immunoSEQ multiplex PCR. The table records around 400,000 clones, roughly 85% of them present only once. Trimming cost V 0 bases and J 3 bases; bases outside gene matches: 7. The CDR3 runs 16 residues. CDR1 is SGHRS, CDR2 YFSETQ, per germline. Sample: peripheral blood, taken in a trial of Ad26.COV2.S vaccine versus placebo. This rearrangement joins TRBV5-1 to TRBJ2-7; TRBD2 agrees at 9 bases. The TCR was taken from a person between 18 and 59 years old who received the Ad26.COV2.S COVID-19 vaccine or a placebo. Written as DNA, the CDR3 is TGCGCCAGCAGCTTGGTTGGCGGGAGGGCCGACTACGAGCAGTACTTC. This translates into CASSLVGGRADYEQYF.